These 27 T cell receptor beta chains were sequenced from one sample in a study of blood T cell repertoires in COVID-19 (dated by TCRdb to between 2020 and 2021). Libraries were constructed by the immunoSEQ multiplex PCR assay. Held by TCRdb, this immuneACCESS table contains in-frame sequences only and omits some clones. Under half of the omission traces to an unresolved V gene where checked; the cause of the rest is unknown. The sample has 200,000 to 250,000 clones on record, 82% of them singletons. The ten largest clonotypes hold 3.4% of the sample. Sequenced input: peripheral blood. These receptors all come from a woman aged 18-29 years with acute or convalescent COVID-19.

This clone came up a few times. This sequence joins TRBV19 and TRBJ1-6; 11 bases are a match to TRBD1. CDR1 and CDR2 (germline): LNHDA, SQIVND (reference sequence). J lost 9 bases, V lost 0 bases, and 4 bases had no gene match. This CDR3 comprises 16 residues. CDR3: CASSIDRGTGGSPLHF. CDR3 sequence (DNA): TGTGCCAGTAGTATAGATCGGGGGACAGGGGGTTCACCCCTCCACTTT.

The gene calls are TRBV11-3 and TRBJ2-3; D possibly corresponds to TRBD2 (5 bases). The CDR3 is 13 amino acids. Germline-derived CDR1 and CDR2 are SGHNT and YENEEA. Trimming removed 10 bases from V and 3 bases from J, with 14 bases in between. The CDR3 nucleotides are TGTGCCAAAGGAGGCCCCCTAACAGATACGCAGTATTTT. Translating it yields CAKGGPLTDTQYF.

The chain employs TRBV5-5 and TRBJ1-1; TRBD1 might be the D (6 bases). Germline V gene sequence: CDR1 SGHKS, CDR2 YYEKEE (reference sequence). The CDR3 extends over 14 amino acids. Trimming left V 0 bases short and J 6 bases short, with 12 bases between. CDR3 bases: TGTGCCAGCAGCTTGGCCGAGACAGGCCCTGAAGCTTTCTTT. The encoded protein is CASSLAETGPEAFF.

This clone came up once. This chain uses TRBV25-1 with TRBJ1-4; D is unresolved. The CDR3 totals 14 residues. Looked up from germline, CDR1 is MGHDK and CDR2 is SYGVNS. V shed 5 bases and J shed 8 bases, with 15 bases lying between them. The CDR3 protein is CASSYRDRGEKLFF. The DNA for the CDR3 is TGTGCCAGCAGTTACAGAGATCGAGGGGAAAAACTGTTTTTT.

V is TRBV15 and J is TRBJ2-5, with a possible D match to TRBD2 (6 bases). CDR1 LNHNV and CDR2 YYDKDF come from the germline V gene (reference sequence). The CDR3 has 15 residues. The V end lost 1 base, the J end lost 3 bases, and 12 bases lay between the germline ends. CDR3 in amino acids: CATSRGAGKEETQYF. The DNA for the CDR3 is TGTGCCACCAGCAGAGGGGCGGGAAAAGAAGAGACCCAGTACTTC.

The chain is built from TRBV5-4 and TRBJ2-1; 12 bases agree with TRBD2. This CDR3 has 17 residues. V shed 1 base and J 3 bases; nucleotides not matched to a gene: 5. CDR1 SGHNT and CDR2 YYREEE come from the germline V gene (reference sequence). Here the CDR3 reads CASSLPRTSGNYNEQFF. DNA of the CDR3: TGTGCCAGCAGCTTGCCAAGGACTAGCGGGAACTACAATGAGCAGTTCTTC.

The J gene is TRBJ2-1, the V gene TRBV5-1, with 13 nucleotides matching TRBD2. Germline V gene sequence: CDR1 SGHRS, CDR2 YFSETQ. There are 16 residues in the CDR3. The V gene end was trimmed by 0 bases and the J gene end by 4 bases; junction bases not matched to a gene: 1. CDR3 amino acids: CASSLGGLAGYNEQFF. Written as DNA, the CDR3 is TGCGCCAGCAGCTTGGGGGGACTAGCGGGATACAATGAGCAGTTCTTC. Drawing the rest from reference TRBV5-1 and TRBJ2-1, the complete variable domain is KAGVTQTPRYLIKTRGQQVTLSCSPISGHRSVSWYQQTPGQGLQFLFEYFSETQRNKGNFPGRFSGRQFSNSRSEMNVSTLELGDSALYLCASSLGGLAGYNEQFFGPGTRLTVL.

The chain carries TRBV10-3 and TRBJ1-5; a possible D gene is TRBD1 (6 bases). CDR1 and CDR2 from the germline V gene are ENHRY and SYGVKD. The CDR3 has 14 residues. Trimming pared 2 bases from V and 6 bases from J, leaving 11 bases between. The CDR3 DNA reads TGTGCCATCAGTGAGGGACAGTGGGGTCAGCCCCAGCATTTT. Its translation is CAISEGQWGQPQHF.

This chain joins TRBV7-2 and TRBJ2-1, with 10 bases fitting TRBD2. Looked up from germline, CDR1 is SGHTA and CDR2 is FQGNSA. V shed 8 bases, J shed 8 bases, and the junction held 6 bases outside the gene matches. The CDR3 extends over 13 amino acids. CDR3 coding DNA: TGTGCCAGCCAGCGGGAGGGGGGCTATGAGCAGTTCTTC. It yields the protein CASQREGGYEQFF.

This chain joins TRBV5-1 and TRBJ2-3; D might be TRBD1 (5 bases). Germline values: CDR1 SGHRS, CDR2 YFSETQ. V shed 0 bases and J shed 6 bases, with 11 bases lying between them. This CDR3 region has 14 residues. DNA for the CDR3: TGCGCCAGCAGCTTGGGGGGCCGGCCCGATACGCAGTATTTT. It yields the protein CASSLGGRPDTQYF.

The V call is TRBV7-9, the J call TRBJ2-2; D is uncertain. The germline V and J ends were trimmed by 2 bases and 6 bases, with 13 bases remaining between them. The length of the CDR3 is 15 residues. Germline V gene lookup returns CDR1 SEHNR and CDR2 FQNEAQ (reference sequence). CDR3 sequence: CASSLLFSAAGELFF. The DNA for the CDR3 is TGTGCCAGCAGCTTACTGTTTTCGGCGGCCGGGGAGCTGTTTTTT.

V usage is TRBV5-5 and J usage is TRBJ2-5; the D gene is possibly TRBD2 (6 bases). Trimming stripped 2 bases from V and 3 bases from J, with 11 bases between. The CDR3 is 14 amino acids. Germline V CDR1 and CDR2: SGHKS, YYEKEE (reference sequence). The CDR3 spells CASSFGGTKETQYF. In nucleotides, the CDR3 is TGTGCCAGCAGCTTCGGGGGAACTAAAGAGACCCAGTACTTC.

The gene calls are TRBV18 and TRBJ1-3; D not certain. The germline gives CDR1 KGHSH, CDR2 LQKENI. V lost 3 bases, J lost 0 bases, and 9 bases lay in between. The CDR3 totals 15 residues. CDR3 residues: CASSPNSPSGNTIYF. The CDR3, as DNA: TGTGCCAGCTCACCGAACAGTCCCTCTGGAAACACCATATATTTT. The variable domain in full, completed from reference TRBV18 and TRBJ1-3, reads NAGVMQNPRHLVRRRGQEARLRCSPMKGHSHVYWYRQLPEEGLKFMVYLQKENIIDESGMPKERFSAEFPKEGPSILRIQQVVRGDSAAYFCASSPNSPSGNTIYFGEGSWLTVV.

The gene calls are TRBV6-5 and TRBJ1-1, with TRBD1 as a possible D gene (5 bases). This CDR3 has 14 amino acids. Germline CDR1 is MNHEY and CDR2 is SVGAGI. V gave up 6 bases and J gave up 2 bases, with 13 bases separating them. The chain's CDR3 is CASSQDRRNTEAFF. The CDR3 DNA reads TGTGCCAGCAGCCAAGACAGACGCAACACTGAAGCTTTCTTT.

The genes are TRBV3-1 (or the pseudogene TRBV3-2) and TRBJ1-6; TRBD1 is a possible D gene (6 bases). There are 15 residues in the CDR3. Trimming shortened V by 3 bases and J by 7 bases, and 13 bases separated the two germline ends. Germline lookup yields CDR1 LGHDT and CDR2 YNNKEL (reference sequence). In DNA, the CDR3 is TGTGCCAGCAGCCAGATGGACAGCGCCAATTCACCCCTCCACTTT. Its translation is CASSQMDSANSPLHF.

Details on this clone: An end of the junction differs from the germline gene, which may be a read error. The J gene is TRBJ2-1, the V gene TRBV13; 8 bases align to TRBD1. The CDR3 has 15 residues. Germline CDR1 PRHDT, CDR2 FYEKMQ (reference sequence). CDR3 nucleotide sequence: TGTGCCAGCAGCCTGAGGACAGGGTCCTCCAATGAGCAGTTCTTC. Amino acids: CASSLRTGSSNEQFF.

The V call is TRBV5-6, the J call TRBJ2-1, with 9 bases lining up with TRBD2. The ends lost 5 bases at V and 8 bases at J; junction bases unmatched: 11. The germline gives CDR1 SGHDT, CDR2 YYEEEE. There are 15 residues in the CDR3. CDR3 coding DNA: TGTGCCAGCAGGAAAGGGACTAGCAGTAGGGATGAGCAGTTCTTC. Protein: CASRKGTSSRDEQFF.

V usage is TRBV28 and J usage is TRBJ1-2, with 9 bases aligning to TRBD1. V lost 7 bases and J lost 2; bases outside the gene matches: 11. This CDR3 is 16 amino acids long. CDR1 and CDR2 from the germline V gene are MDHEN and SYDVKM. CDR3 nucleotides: TGTGCCAGCACCATAGCTCGACAGGGGGGAAACTATGGCTACACCTTC. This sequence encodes CASTIARQGGNYGYTF.

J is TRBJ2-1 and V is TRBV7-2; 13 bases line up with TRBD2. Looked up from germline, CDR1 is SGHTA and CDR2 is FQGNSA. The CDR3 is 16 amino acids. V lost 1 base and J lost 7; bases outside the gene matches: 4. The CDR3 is CASSLVGTSGMNEQFF. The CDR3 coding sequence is TGTGCCAGCAGCTTAGTTGGGACTAGCGGGATGAATGAGCAGTTCTTC. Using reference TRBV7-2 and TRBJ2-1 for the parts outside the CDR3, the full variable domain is GAGVSQSPSNKVTEKGKDVELRCDPISGHTALYWYRQSLGQGLEFLIYFQGNSAPDKSGLPSDRFSAERTGGSVSTLTIQRTQQEDSAVYLCASSLVGTSGMNEQFFGPGTRLTVL.

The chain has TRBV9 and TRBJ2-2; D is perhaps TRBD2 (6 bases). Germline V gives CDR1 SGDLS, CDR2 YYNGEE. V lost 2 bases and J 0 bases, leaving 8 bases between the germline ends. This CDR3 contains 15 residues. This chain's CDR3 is CASSVSGSNTGELFF. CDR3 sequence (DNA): TGTGCCAGCAGCGTTAGCGGATCGAACACCGGGGAGCTGTTTTTT.

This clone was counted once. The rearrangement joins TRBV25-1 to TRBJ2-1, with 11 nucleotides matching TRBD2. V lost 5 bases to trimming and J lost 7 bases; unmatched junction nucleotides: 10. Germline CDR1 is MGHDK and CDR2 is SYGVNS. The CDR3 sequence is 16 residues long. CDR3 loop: CASSRLTSGSSNEQFF. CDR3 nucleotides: TGTGCCAGCAGTCGCCTCACTAGCGGGAGCTCAAATGAGCAGTTCTTC.

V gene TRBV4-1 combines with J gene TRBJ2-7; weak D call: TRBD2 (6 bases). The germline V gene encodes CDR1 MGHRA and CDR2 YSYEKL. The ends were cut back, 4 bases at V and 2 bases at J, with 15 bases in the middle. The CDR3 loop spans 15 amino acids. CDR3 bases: TGCGCCAGCAGCCGAGCGGGTAGCGAGACCTACGAGCAGTACTTC. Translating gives CASSRAGSETYEQYF.

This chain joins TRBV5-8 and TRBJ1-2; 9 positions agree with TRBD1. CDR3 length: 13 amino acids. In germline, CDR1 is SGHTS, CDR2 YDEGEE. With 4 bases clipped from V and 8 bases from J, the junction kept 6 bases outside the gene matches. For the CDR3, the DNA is TGTGCCAGCAGCCTGACAGGGGGTCGGGGCTACACCTTC. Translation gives CASSLTGGRGYTF.

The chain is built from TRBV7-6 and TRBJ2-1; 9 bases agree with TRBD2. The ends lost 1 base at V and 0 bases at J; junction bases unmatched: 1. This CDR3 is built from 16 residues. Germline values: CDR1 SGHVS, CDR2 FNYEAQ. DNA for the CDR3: TGTGCCAGCAGCTTAGGAGCGGGGGGCTCCTACAATGAGCAGTTCTTC. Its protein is CASSLGAGGSYNEQFF.

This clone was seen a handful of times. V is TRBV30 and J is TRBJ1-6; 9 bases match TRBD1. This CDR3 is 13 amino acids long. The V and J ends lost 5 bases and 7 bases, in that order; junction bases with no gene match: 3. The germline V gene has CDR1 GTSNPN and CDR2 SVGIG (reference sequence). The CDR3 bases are TGTGCCTGGGCCGGGACAGGGAATTCACCCCTCCACTTT. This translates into CAWAGTGNSPLHF.

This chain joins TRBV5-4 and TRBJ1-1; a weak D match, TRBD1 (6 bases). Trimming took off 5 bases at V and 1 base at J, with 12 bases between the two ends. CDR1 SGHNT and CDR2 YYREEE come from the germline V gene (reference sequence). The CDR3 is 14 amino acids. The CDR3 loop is CASSYGQSNTEAFF. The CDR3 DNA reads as TGTGCCAGCAGTTATGGACAGTCGAACACTGAAGCTTTCTTT.

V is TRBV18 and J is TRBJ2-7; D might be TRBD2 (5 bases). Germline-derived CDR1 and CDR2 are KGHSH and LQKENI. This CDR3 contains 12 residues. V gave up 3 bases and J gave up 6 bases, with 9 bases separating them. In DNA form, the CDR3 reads TGTGCCAGCTCACCCGACTATTTCGAGCAGTACTTC. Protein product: CASSPDYFEQYF.